Described below is a single TCR beta chain sequence and its context. This sample is part of a study of shared clonotypes between healthy human individuals. This CDR3 has 14 amino acids. Trimming left V 0 bases short and J 0 bases short, with 3 bases between. Germline V gives CDR1 SGDLS, CDR2 YYNGEE. The method was immunoSEQ multiplex PCR; TCRdb's version includes in-frame clones alone and lacks a portion of them. Among approximately 320,000 clones listed, around two thirds were seen once. The chain has TRBV9 and TRBJ2-2; D remains ambiguous. The sequence was obtained from a man aged 25-40 years in good health. Input material: memory CD4+ T cells sorted from blood. The subset was: CD45RA-negative fraction. In DNA form, the CDR3 reads TGTGCCAGCAGCGTAGATTCGAACACCGGGGAGCTGTTTTTT. Protein sequence: CASSVDSNTGELFF.